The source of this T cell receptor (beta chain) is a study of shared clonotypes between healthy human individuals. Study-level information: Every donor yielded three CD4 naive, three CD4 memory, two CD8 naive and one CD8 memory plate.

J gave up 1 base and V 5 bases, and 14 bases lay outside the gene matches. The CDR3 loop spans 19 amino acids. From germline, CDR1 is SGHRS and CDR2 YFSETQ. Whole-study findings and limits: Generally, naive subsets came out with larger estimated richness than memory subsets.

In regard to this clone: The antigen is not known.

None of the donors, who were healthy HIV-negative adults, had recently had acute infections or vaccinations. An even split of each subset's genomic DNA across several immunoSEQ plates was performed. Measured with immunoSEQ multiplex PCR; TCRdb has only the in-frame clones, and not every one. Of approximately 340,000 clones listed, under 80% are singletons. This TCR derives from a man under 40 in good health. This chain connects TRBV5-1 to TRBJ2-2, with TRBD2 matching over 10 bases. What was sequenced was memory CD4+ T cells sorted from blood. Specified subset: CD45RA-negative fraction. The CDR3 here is CASRRDQREGLGNTGELFF. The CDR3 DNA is TGCGCCAGCAGAAGGGACCAGCGGGAGGGCCTAGGGAACACCGGGGAGCTGTTTTTT.